The 2 T cell receptor beta chains below all came from one sample that was sequenced in a study of T cells in Graves' hyperthyroidism and ophthalmopathy. Template material for amplifying TCR beta CDR3 regions consisted of RNA transcripts. First-round RT-PCR with HTBI primers amplified the TCR CDR3 region. Each CDR3 protein gets one entry after TCRdb re-called the multiplex PCR reads with MiXCR. The sample comprises about 530,000 distinct CDR3 sequences, roughly a sixth of which are singletons, and 17% rests with the top ten. The sequenced material came from blood. The receptors shown here come from a woman between 18 and 30 years old with Graves' ophthalmopathy.

In this sample, this clonotype turned up many times. This chain connects TRBV30 to TRBJ2-7; 11 nucleotides match TRBD2. V was pared by 2 bases and J by 3 bases, with 12 bases of the junction left unmatched. Germline loops: CDR1 GTSNPN, CDR2 SVGIG (reference sequence). The CDR3 covers 17 residues. The CDR3 DNA reads TGTGCCTGGAGTATGGTACCACTAGCGGGAGTGGACTACGAGCAGTACTTC. Translating it yields CAWSMVPLAGVDYEQYF.

At least ten counts were recorded for this clonotype. The J gene is TRBJ1-5, the V gene TRBV20-1; 8 bases map to TRBD1. The CDR3 is 13 amino acids. Trimming cost V 5 bases and J 7 bases; bases outside gene matches: 7. Germline V CDR1 and CDR2: DFQATT, SNEGSKA (reference sequence). The CDR3 sequence: CSASTGDRQPQHF. The CDR3 coding sequence is TGCAGTGCTTCGACAGGGGATAGACAGCCCCAGCATTTT.